This T cell receptor beta chain was documented in a study of T cells in tuberculosis (dated by TCRdb to 2017 to 2018). For context, the study as a whole: To characterize T cells specific for the mycobacterial lipid antigen glucose monomycolate (GMM), the study used CD1B tetramers together with high-throughput TCR immunosequencing.

From a lookup of the germline V gene (reference sequence), CDR1 and CDR2 are MNHEY and SMNVEV. Unmatched junction bases come to 3, with V trimmed by 2 bases and J by 2 bases. Its CDR3 holds 14 amino acids, cysteine through phenylalanine. Here the CDR3 DNA is all that survives: 42 bases in frame from base 1. PBMC were thawed, rested overnight, stained with GMM-loaded CD1B tetramer, a Live/Dead dye and anti-CD3, and then sorted on a FACS Aria II. CD1B tetramers were loaded with C32 glucose monomycolate purified from Rhodococcus equi. Before cryopreservation, the PBMC used for tetramer sorting had been depleted of CD14-expressing monocytes for a separate study. From each donor, roughly 100,000 tetramer-negative cells were also sorted and analyzed side by side with the tetramer-positive cells. Antigen-specific T cells were sorted from several healthy South African adults using GMM-loaded CD1B tetramers.

Because TCR-alpha and TCR-beta chains were sequenced unpaired, no chain pairing information was available. The immunoSEQ multiplex PCR assay was used to generate TCR libraries, with TCR-beta and/or TCR-alpha/delta assays applied to each sample. Amplified TCR libraries were sequenced on the Illumina high-throughput platform. The source study handled its data this way. Clustering and dimensionality reduction were performed using pairwise TCRdist distances among GMM-specific receptors from ex vivo sorted or in vitro expanded T cells. Sequence motifs defined by gene usage and CDR3 content were tested for enrichment in tetramer-positive versus tetramer-negative populations. In TCRdb, the immuneACCESS table is reduced to in-frame sequences with V and J assigned. These tables do not hold every clone; where another copy was compared, an unresolved V gene accounts for under half, and the others remain unexplained. The DNA gave D and trimming, while V, J and clone size come from that table. The sample has 55,000 to 70,000 clones on record, 81% of them singletons. The ten largest clonotypes hold roughly 13% of the sample.

Worth noting for this clone: Base qualities were left out, and no much larger clone turns up one base away.

Results and caveats for the whole study, not just this receptor: T cells binding the CD1B-GMM tetramer with low affinity may have been missed by the stringent sort gate.

The sequence was collected from an adult woman with latent tuberculosis. The sample comprised CD1b-GMM tetramer-negative cells sorted from PBMCs. The sample's cell subset or site, from its label and the paper: T cells not binding CD1B-GMM tetramer, sorted from same donor. Recombination linked TRBV27 to TRBJ2-7; TRBD1 matches 7 bases in the middle. The nucleotide sequence reads TGTGCCAGCAGTTTAAGGGGGCGCGCCTACGAGCAGTACTTC. Translated, this gives CASSLRGRAYEQYF.